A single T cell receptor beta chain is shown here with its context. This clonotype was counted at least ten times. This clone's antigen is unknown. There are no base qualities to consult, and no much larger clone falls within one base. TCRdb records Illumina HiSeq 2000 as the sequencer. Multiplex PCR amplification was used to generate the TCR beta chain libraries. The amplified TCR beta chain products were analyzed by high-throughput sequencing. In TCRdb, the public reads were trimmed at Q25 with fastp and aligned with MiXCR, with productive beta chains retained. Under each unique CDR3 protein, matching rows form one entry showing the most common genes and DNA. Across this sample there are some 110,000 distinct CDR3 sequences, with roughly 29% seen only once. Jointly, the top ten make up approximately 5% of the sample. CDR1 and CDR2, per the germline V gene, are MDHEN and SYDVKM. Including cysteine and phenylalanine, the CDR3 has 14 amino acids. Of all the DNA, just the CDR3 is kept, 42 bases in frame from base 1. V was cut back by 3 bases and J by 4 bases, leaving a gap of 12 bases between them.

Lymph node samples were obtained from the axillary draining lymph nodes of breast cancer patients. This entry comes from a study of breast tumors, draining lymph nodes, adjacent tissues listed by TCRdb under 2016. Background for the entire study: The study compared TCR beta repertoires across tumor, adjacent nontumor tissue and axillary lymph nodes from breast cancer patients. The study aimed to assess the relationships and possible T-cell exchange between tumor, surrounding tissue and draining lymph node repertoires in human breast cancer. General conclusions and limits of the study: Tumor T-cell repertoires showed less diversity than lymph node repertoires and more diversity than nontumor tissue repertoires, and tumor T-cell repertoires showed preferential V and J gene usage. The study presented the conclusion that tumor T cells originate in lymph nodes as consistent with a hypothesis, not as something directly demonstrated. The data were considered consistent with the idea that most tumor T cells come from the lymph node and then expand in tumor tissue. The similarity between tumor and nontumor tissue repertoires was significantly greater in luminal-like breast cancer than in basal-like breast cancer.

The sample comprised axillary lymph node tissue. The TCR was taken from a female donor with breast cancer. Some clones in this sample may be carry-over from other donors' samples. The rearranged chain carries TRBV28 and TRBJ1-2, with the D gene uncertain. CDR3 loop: CASSFGGLLYGYTF. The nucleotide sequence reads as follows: TGTGCCAGCAGTTTTGGAGGACTCCTCTATGGCTACACCTTC.